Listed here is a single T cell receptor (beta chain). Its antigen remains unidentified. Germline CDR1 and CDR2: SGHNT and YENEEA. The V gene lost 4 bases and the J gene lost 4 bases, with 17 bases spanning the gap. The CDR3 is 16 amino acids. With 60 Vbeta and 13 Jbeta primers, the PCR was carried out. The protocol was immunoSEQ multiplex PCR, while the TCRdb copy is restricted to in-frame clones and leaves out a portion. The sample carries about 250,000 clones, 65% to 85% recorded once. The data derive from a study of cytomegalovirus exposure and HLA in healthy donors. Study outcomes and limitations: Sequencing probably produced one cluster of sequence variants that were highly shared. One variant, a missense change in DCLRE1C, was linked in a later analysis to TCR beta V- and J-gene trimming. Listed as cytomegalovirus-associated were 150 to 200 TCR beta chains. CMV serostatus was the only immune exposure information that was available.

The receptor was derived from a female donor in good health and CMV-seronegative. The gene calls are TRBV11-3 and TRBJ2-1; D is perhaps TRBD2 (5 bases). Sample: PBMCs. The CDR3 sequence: CASSSRVWGAYNEQFF. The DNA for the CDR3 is TGTGCCAGCAGCTCAAGGGTGTGGGGAGCATACAATGAGCAGTTCTTC. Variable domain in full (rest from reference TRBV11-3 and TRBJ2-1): EAGVVQSPRYKIIEKKQPVAFWCNPISGHNTLYWYLQNLGQGPELLIRYENEEAVDDSQLPKDRFSAERLKGVDSTLKIQPAELGDSAVYLCASSSRVWGAYNEQFFGPGTRLTVL.